Shown below are 24 T cell receptor beta chains from a single sample sequenced in a study of T cell repertoires in cytomegalovirus infection. TCRdb redid the calling of the reads with MiXCR, one entry per CDR3 protein. The table has hundreds of thousands of distinct CDR3 sequences, 8% to 10% seen once. Sequenced input: PBMCs. Receptor source: a human donor in good health (CMV status not recorded). Some clones in this sample may be carry-over from other donors' samples.

This clonotype was counted many times. CDR3 nucleotide sequence: TGTGCCAGCGGGGGGGTAGGGGGAAAGGCTAACTATGGCTACACCTTC. As protein: CASGGVGGKANYGYTF. The genes are TRBV2 and TRBJ1-2, with D perhaps TRBD1 (6 bases). CDR1 and CDR2 from the germline V gene are SNHLY and FYNNEI. Between the trimmed V and J ends, which lost 8 bases and 0 bases, there was a span of 19 bases. The CDR3 is 16 residues long.

This clonotype was seen more than once but under ten times. The rearrangement links TRBV6-2 or TRBV6-3 to TRBJ1-1; TRBD1 is a possible D gene (5 bases). The germline CDR1 and CDR2 sequences are MNHEY and SVGEGT. V was cut by 5 bases and J by 8 bases, with 9 bases left in between. CDR3 length: 11 amino acids. The CDR3 DNA sequence: TGTGCCAGCAGTCGGGACGGCGAAGCTTTCTTT. The encoded protein is CASSRDGEAFF.

There are many counts of this clonotype. The rearrangement links TRBV7-9 to TRBJ1-2, with no clear D. There are 14 residues in the CDR3. V was clipped by 4 bases and J by 8 bases, with 17 bases between them. Germline-derived CDR1 and CDR2 are SEHNR and FQNEAQ (reference sequence). This chain's CDR3 is CASSYADVIGGYTF. In DNA, the CDR3 is TGTGCCAGCAGCTATGCGGACGTCATCGGAGGCTACACCTTC.

This chain uses TRBV28 with TRBJ2-1, with TRBD2 matching over 12 bases. The CDR3 consists of 17 residues. Germline V gene data show CDR1 as MDHEN and CDR2 as SYDVKM. V trimming: 2 bases; J trimming: 0 bases; junction bases outside the gene matches: 2. This CDR3 is CASSLGLAGSSYNEQFF. As DNA, the CDR3 is TGTGCCAGCAGTTTAGGACTAGCGGGGTCCTCCTACAATGAGCAGTTCTTC.

At least ten counts were recorded for this clonotype. The V call is TRBV4-1, the J call TRBJ2-1, with 14 bases identical to TRBD2. CDR1 MGHRA and CDR2 YSYEKL come from the germline V gene. The CDR3 is 16 residues long. V shed 5 bases and J 2 bases; nucleotides not matched to a gene: 2. CDR3 in DNA: TGCGCCAGCAGCTTGACTAGCGGGGGGGCCTACAATGAGCAGTTCTTC. It yields the protein CASSLTSGGAYNEQFF.

This clonotype was counted ten times or more. The CDR3: CASSQSGKEKLFF. The CDR3 DNA reads as TGTGCCAGCAGCCAATCAGGGAAAGAAAAACTGTTTTTT. The chain recombines TRBV3-1 with TRBJ1-4; TRBD1 is a possible D gene (5 bases). The germline V gene encodes CDR1 LGHDT and CDR2 YNNKEL (reference sequence). Between the trimmed V and J ends, which lost 2 bases and 8 bases, there was a span of 9 bases. The CDR3 runs to 13 residues.

This clonotype has ten or more counts. The V and J genes are TRBV19 and TRBJ2-3; 10 bases fit TRBD2. V lost 3 bases, J lost 5 bases, and 11 bases stayed unmatched. Germline lookup yields CDR1 LNHDA and CDR2 SQIVND (reference sequence). The CDR3 sequence is 17 residues long. CDR3 nucleotides: TGTGCCAGTAGTATCGTAATAGCGGGGGGCCCTGGAGATACGCAGTATTTT. Encoded protein: CASSIVIAGGPGDTQYF.

This clonotype has more than one count but fewer than ten. The genes are TRBV20-1 and TRBJ2-1; 12 bases fit TRBD2. V trimming: 5 bases; J trimming: 5 bases; junction bases outside the gene matches: 7. The CDR3 runs to 15 residues. CDR1 and CDR2 (germline): DFQATT, SNEGSKA (reference sequence). The CDR3 coding sequence is TGCAGTGCTGTAGCTAGCGGGGGGGCCCACAATGAGCAGTTCTTC. This gives the protein CSAVASGGAHNEQFF.

This clonotype was seen at least ten times. The V call is TRBV14, the J call TRBJ2-2; D is undetermined. The CDR3 runs 15 residues. Germline V CDR1 and CDR2: SGHDN, FVKESK. V shed 0 bases and J shed 6 bases, with 11 bases lying between them. In DNA, the CDR3 is TGTGCCAGCAGCCAAGACAGGACGGCCGCCGGGGAGCTGTTTTTT. Translation gives CASSQDRTAAGELFF.

This clonotype was counted at least ten times. This chain uses TRBV7-3 with TRBJ2-1, with TRBD2 matching 14 bases. The germline V gene encodes CDR1 SGHTA and CDR2 FQGTGA. The CDR3 is 14 amino acids. Trimming took 9 bases from V and 9 from J; bases not matched to a gene: 7. The CDR3 loop is CASRTSGGSAEQFF. DNA of the CDR3: TGTGCCAGTCGGACTAGCGGGGGGTCGGCTGAGCAGTTCTTC.

This clonotype came up many times. The chain joins TRBV5-5 to TRBJ2-3; weak D call: TRBD2 (5 bases). Deletions cut 0 bases from V and 4 bases from J, with 18 bases between. The CDR3 totals 17 residues. CDR1 and CDR2 from the germline V gene are SGHKS and YYEKEE (reference sequence). CDR3 coding DNA: TGTGCCAGCAGCTTGGCCGGGCGGCCCGGGCGGGCAGATACGCAGTATTTT. Its translation is CASSLAGRPGRADTQYF.

On this clonotype: This may stem from a read error, because a much larger clone lies one nucleotide away. V gene TRBV25-1 combines with J gene TRBJ2-2, with D possibly matching TRBD1 (6 bases). This CDR3 comprises 18 residues. Germline CDR1 MGHDK, CDR2 SYGVNS. In nucleotides, the CDR3 is TGTTCCAGCAGTGACCACCTTGCGGGCAGGGGGAACACCGGGGAGCTGTTTTTT. Translation: CSSSDHLAGRGNTGELFF.

This clonotype has a count of ten or more. J is TRBJ2-7 and V is TRBV6-1; no firm D call. The V and J ends lost 5 bases and 7 bases respectively, with 18 bases between them. CDR3 length: 14 amino acids. The V gene's germline CDR1 is MNHNS and CDR2 SASEGT. The DNA of the CDR3 is TGTGCCAGCAGTCAGGTGGCAGGCCCAGATGAGCAGTACTTC. The encoded protein is CASSQVAGPDEQYF.

This clonotype was found many times. The CDR3 bases are TGTGCCAGCAGTTACTCGGGGCAGTACTATGGCTACACCTTC. Translation: CASSYSGQYYGYTF. J is TRBJ1-2 and V is TRBV6-6; weak D call: TRBD1 (5 bases). CDR1 MNHNY and CDR2 SVGAGI come from the germline V gene (reference sequence). The CDR3 is 14 residues long. V was shortened by 0 bases and J by 3 bases, with 8 bases between the two germline ends.

This clonotype appeared many times. The V gene is TRBV7-2, the J gene TRBJ2-5, with a weak D call TRBD2 (6 bases). V lost 1 base to trimming and J lost 0 bases, with 9 bases between them. Germline V gene data show CDR1 as SGHTA and CDR2 as FQGNSA. The CDR3 extends over 15 amino acids. The CDR3 loop reads CASSLVRGYQETQYF. CDR3 DNA: TGTGCCAGCAGCTTAGTGCGGGGATACCAAGAGACCCAGTACTTC.

This clonotype was counted a few times. The chain recombines TRBV29-1 with TRBJ1-1, with unresolved D. V was pared by 7 bases and J by 1 base, with 13 bases between. There are 13 residues in the CDR3. The germline V gene has CDR1 SQVTM and CDR2 ANQGSEA. CDR3 region: CSAESTSNTEAFF. CDR3 nucleotide sequence: TGCAGCGCCGAATCTACCTCGAACACTGAAGCTTTCTTT.

The chain recombines TRBV2 with TRBJ1-1; tentative D call: TRBD1 (6 bases). Germline-derived CDR1 and CDR2 are SNHLY and FYNNEI. The V and J ends lost 6 bases and 2 bases respectively, with 13 bases between them. The CDR3 runs 14 residues. The CDR3 DNA is TGTGCCAGCAGCTCGACAGGTCGAAACACTGAAGCTTTCTTT. Encoded protein: CASSSTGRNTEAFF.

This clonotype was seen repeatedly, ten times or more. The rearrangement joins TRBV7-9 to TRBJ2-1; no definite D call. Germline CDR1 SEHNR, CDR2 FQNEAQ (reference sequence). This CDR3 contains 10 residues. Trimming removed 5 bases from V and 15 bases from J, with 11 bases in between. The CDR3 DNA reads TGTGCCAGCAGCGCCCACCACGTGTTCTTC. It translates to CASSAHHVFF.

This clonotype was observed a few times. The rearrangement joins TRBV7-9 to TRBJ2-3, with TRBD1 as a possible D gene (6 bases). This CDR3 has 16 amino acids. Per germline, CDR1 SEHNR and CDR2 FQNEAQ (reference sequence). V was clipped by 7 bases and J by 3 bases, with 20 bases between them. Here the CDR3 DNA reads TGTGCCAGCACCCAGGCCGGGACAATTGGGACAGATACGCAGTATTTT. Translating gives CASTQAGTIGTDTQYF.

This clonotype came up many times. The chain combines TRBV12-3 or TRBV12-4 with TRBJ2-2; D may be TRBD2 (7 bases). The CDR3 consists of 15 residues. V was trimmed by 4 bases and J by 2 bases, leaving 11 bases between them. The CDR3 sequence is CASSWRGQNTGELFF. The CDR3 region has the DNA TGTGCCAGCAGTTGGCGGGGGCAAAACACCGGGGAGCTGTTTTTT.

The table lists this clonotype with many counts. The chain recombines TRBV10-3 with TRBJ2-7; TRBD2 agrees at 16 bases. From germline, CDR1 is ENHRY and CDR2 SYGVKD. With 6 bases clipped from V and 0 bases from J, the junction kept 5 bases outside the gene matches. The length of the CDR3 is 17 residues. CDR3 residues: CAISSGTSGGDSYEQYV. CDR3 DNA sequence: TGTGCCATCAGCTCCGGGACTAGCGGGGGGGACTCCTACGAGCAGTACGTC.

This clonotype was counted many times. This rearrangement joins TRBV28 to TRBJ1-2; D uncertain. From germline, CDR1 is MDHEN and CDR2 SYDVKM. The CDR3 runs 14 residues. Trimming left V 7 bases short and J 5 bases short, with 17 bases between. The DNA for the CDR3 is TGTGCCAGCACCCAAAGGACGGAGGCTTATGGCTACACCTTC. Residues: CASTQRTEAYGYTF.

This clonotype was observed at least ten times. V gene TRBV7-6 combines with J gene TRBJ2-7; the match to TRBD2 covers 9 bases. Losses at the gene ends were 2 bases for V and 5 bases for J; bases not matched to a gene: 10. CDR1 is SGHVS, CDR2 FNYEAQ, per germline. The CDR3 has 16 residues. The CDR3 DNA sequence: TGTGCCAGCAGCTTAAGGGCGGGGGGGCCCTTCAACGAGCAGTACTTC. Residues: CASSLRAGGPFNEQYF.

This clonotype has ten or more counts. V usage is TRBV28 and J usage is TRBJ1-2; TRBD1 might be the D (5 bases). This CDR3 region has 12 residues. CDR1 is MDHEN and CDR2 is SYDVKM in the germline V gene. V was shortened by 1 base and J by 10 bases, with 10 bases between the two germline ends. CDR3 loop: CASSLSKGHYTF. CDR3 DNA sequence: TGTGCCAGCAGTTTATCAAAGGGGCACTACACCTTC.